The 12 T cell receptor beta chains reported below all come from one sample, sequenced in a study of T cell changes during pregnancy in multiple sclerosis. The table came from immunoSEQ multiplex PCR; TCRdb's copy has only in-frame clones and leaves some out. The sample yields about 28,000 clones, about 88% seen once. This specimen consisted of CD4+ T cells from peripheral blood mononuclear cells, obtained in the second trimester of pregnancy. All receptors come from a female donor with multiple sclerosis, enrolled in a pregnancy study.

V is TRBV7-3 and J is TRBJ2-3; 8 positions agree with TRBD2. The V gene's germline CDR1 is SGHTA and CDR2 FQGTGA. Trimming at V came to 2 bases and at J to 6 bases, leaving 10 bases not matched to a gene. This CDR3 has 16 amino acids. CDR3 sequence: CASSLSPTGGADTQYF. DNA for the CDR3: TGTGCCAGCAGCTTATCCCCCACCGGGGGGGCGGATACGCAGTATTTT.

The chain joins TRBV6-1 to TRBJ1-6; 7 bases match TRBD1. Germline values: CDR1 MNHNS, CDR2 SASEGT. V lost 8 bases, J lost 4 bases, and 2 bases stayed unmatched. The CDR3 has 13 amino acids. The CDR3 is CASSTGYNSPLHF. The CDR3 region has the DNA TGTGCCAGCTCGACAGGGTATAATTCACCCCTCCACTTT.

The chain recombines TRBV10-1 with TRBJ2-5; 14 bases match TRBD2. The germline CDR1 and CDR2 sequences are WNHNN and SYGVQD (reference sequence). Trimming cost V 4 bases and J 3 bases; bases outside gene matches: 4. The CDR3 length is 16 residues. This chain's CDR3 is CASSGGTSGGKETQYF. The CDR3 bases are TGCGCCAGCAGTGGTGGGACTAGCGGGGGAAAAGAGACCCAGTACTTC.

The chain's CDR3 is CASSPQGTGELFF. The CDR3 bases are TGTGCCAGTAGTCCGCAGGGGACCGGGGAGCTGTTTTTT. The chain is built from TRBV19 and TRBJ2-2; D might be TRBD1 (6 bases). This CDR3 comprises 13 residues. The germline gives CDR1 LNHDA, CDR2 SQIVND (reference sequence). With 5 bases removed from V and 5 bases from J, the gap between germline ends came to 9 bases.

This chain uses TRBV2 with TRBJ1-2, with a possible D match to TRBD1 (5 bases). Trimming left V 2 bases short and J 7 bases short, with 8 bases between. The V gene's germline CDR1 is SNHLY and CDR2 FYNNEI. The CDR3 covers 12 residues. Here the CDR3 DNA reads TGTGCCAGCAGTGAAACGGGGGGTGGCTACACCTTC. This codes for CASSETGGGYTF.

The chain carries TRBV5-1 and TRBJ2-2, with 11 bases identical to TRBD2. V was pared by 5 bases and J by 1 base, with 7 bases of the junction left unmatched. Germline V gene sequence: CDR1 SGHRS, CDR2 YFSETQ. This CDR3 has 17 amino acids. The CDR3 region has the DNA TGCGCCAGCAGGATAGCGGGGGGGCCGTTGAACACCGGGGAGCTGTTTTTT. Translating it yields CASRIAGGPLNTGELFF.

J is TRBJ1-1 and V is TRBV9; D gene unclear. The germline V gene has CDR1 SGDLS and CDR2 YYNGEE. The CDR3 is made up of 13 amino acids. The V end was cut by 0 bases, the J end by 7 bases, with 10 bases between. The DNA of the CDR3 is TGTGCCAGCAGCGTAGCCCCCCAGATTGAAGCTTTCTTT. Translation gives CASSVAPQIEAFF.

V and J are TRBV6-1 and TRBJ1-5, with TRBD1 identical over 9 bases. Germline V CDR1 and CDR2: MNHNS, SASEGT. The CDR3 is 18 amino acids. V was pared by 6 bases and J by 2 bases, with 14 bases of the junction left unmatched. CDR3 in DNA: TGTGCCAGCAGCGAACGGGACAGGGTGATAAGGGGCAATCAGCCCCAGCATTTT. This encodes CASSERDRVIRGNQPQHF.

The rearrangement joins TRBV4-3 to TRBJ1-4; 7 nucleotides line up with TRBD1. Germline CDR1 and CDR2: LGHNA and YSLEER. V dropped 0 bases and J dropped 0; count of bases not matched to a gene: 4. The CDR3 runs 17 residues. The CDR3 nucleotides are TGCGCCAGCAGCCAAGACCCCAGGGGGTCAACTAATGAAAAACTGTTTTTT. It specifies CASSQDPRGSTNEKLFF.

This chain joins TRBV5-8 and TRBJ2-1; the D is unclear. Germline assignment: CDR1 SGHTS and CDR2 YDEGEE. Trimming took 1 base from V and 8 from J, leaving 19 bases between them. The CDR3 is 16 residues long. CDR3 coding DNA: TGTGCCAGCAGCTTGAAGGCGGTTGCTCGGTCGGATGAGCAGTTCTTC. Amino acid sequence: CASSLKAVARSDEQFF.

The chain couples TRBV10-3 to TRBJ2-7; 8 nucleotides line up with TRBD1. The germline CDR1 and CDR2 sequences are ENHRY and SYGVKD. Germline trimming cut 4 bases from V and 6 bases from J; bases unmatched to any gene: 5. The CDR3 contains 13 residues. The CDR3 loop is CAISGLQGGEQYF. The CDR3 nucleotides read TGTGCCATCAGTGGGCTACAGGGGGGCGAGCAGTACTTC.

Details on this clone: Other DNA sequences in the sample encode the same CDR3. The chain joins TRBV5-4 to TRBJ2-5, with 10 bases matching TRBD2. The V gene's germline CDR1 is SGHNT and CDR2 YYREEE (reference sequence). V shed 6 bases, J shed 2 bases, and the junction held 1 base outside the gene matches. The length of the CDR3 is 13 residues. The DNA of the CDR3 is TGTGCCAGCAATAGCGGGGGGCAAGAGACCCAGTACTTC. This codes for CASNSGGQETQYF.